Each of the 30 T cell receptor beta chains below was sequenced from the same sample in a study of beta chain features in type 1 diabetes listed by TCRdb under 2018. Library preparation employed the immunoSEQ multiplex PCR assay. All of the isolated RNA was reverse transcribed with the High Capacity cDNA Reverse Transcription Kit, so expressed TCRB transcripts were sequenced. Imported from immuneACCESS, the table was reduced by TCRdb to in-frame sequences with V and J called. These copies leave out some clones; in studies compared against another copy, an unresolved V gene accounts for under half, and the cause of the remainder is not known. The sample profile shows some 150,000 clones; around a tenth of them were found once. The ten largest clonotypes hold approximately 0.65% of the sample. Sequences were obtained from central memory CD4+ T cells from blood. These receptors all come from a woman aged 40 to 50 in good health.

The chain is built from TRBV18 and TRBJ2-5; D ambiguous. Germline CDR1 reads KGHSH; CDR2 reads LQKENI. This CDR3 comprises 14 residues. V was cut by 0 bases and J by 3 bases, with 8 bases left in between. In DNA, the CDR3 is TGTGCCAGCTCACCACCGTTCCGGGAAGAGACCCAGTACTTC. Amino acids: CASSPPFREETQYF. Variable domain in full (rest from reference TRBV18 and TRBJ2-5): NAGVMQNPRHLVRRRGQEARLRCSPMKGHSHVYWYRQLPEEGLKFMVYLQKENIIDESGMPKERFSAEFPKEGPSILRIQQVVRGDSAAYFCASSPPFREETQYFGPGTRLLVL.

This rearrangement joins TRBV4-3 to TRBJ1-1; no clear D gene. The length of the CDR3 is 14 residues. Trimming removed 3 bases at V and 2 bases at J, with 10 bases between. Germline assignment: CDR1 LGHNA and CDR2 YSLEER. The CDR3 sequence: CASSHRQANTEAFF. The CDR3 DNA reads TGCGCCAGCAGCCACAGGCAGGCAAACACTGAAGCTTTCTTT.

This clone was found a few times. The rearrangement joins TRBV7-2 to TRBJ2-3; D gene unclear. This CDR3 is built from 12 residues. Germline V CDR1 and CDR2: SGHTA, FQGNSA. Deletions cut 5 bases from V and 0 bases from J, with 3 bases between. CDR3 DNA sequence: TGTGCCAGCAGCCCTAGCACAGATACGCAGTATTTT. Protein sequence: CASSPSTDTQYF.

V gene TRBV10-3 combines with J gene TRBJ2-2; TRBD1 matches 7 bases. The CDR3 consists of 15 residues. In germline, CDR1 is ENHRY, CDR2 SYGVKD. V shed 8 bases and J 0 bases; nucleotides not matched to a gene: 6. The CDR3 region is CAIEKGGSNTGELFF. The CDR3 DNA follows: TGTGCCATCGAGAAAGGGGGCTCGAACACCGGGGAGCTGTTTTTT.

This rearrangement joins TRBV2 to TRBJ2-3; perhaps TRBD2 as D (7 bases). Trimming pared 6 bases from V and 0 bases from J, leaving 13 bases between. Germline V lookup: CDR1 SNHLY, CDR2 FYNNEI. The CDR3 has 15 residues. The CDR3 sequence: CASRMAGASTDTQYF. The CDR3 coding sequence is TGTGCCAGCAGGATGGCGGGGGCGAGCACAGATACGCAGTATTTT. Together with reference TRBV2 and TRBJ2-3, the CDR3 gives the full variable domain: EPEVTQTPSHQVTQMGQEVILRCVPISNHLYFYWYRQILGQKVEFLVSFYNNEISEKSEIFDDQFSVERPDGSNFTLKIRSTKLEDSAMYFCASRMAGASTDTQYFGPGTRLTVL.

This clone has only a few counts. The rearrangement uses TRBV7-9 and TRBJ1-2; 12 bases match TRBD1. In germline, CDR1 is SEHNR, CDR2 FQNEAQ (reference sequence). V lost 5 bases to trimming and J lost 7 bases; unmatched junction nucleotides: 2. The CDR3 is made up of 13 amino acids. CDR3 DNA sequence: TGTGCCAGCAGCCTGGGACAGGGGGCTGGCTACACCTTC. Translating gives CASSLGQGAGYTF.

This clone was recorded a few times. This sequence joins TRBV7-2 and TRBJ2-7, with D possibly matching TRBD1 (6 bases). Trimming pared 5 bases from V and 4 bases from J, leaving 18 bases between. The CDR3 has 15 residues. Per germline, CDR1 SGHTA and CDR2 FQGNSA. CDR3: CASSQTPGQGYEQYF. CDR3 DNA sequence: TGTGCCAGCAGCCAGACACCGGGACAAGGTTACGAGCAGTACTTC. Full variable domain (outside the CDR3, taken from reference TRBV7-2 and TRBJ2-7): GAGVSQSPSNKVTEKGKDVELRCDPISGHTALYWYRQSLGQGLEFLIYFQGNSAPDKSGLPSDRFSAERTGGSVSTLTIQRTQQEDSAVYLCASSQTPGQGYEQYFGPGTRLTVT.

This clone turned up a few times. This chain connects TRBV6-5 to TRBJ2-1; D is unresolved. V lost 6 bases and J 7 bases, leaving 7 bases between the germline ends. CDR3 length: 11 residues. Germline loops: CDR1 MNHEY, CDR2 SVGAGI. CDR3 coding DNA: TGTGCCAGCAGATCACAGAATGAGCAGTTCTTC. Translating it yields CASRSQNEQFF.

This chain joins TRBV6-5 and TRBJ2-7, with a weak D call TRBD1 (5 bases). The V gene lost 5 bases and the J gene lost 0 bases, with 14 bases spanning the gap. CDR1 is MNHEY and CDR2 is SVGAGI in the germline V gene. The CDR3 has 15 residues. CDR3 nucleotides: TGTGCCAGCAGTGGTGGACAAACCGTCTCCTACGAGCAGTACTTC. It yields the protein CASSGGQTVSYEQYF.

This rearrangement joins TRBV7-8 to TRBJ2-2; perhaps TRBD1 as D (6 bases). The length of the CDR3 is 13 residues. V lost 6 bases to trimming and J lost 5 bases, with 10 bases between them. From germline, CDR1 is SGHVS and CDR2 FQNEAQ. The CDR3 DNA is TGTGCCAGCAGACCTACAGGGACCGGGGAGCTGTTTTTT. Translating it yields CASRPTGTGELFF.

V gene TRBV5-1 combines with J gene TRBJ1-1; TRBD1 matches at 9 bases. CDR3 length: 16 amino acids. The V and J ends lost 0 bases and 4 bases, in that order; junction bases with no gene match: 7. Germline V gene lookup returns CDR1 SGHRS and CDR2 YFSETQ. DNA of the CDR3: TGCGCCAGCAGCTTGGGGACAGGGGCCAGAGGCACTGAAGCTTTCTTT. It encodes CASSLGTGARGTEAFF.

The gene calls are TRBV15 and TRBJ2-7; 9 bases fit TRBD1. The ends lost 0 bases at V and 2 bases at J; junction bases unmatched: 2. Germline V gene data show CDR1 as LNHNV and CDR2 as YYDKDF (reference sequence). The CDR3 loop spans 15 amino acids. The CDR3 is CATSREGQGPYEQYF. CDR3 sequence (DNA): TGTGCCACCAGCAGAGAGGGACAGGGCCCCTACGAGCAGTACTTC.

This rearrangement joins TRBV7-2 to TRBJ2-7, with 9 positions matching TRBD1. J lost 7 bases, V lost 0 bases, and 10 bases had no gene match. Germline V gene lookup returns CDR1 SGHTA and CDR2 FQGNSA. The CDR3 loop spans 16 amino acids. CDR3 sequence reads: CASSLAPTGGKKEQYF. CDR3 sequence (DNA): TGTGCCAGCAGCTTAGCCCCGACAGGGGGGAAGAAGGAGCAGTACTTC.

The genes are TRBV7-2 and TRBJ2-5; D is uncertain. The CDR3 has 14 amino acids. Germline lookup yields CDR1 SGHTA and CDR2 FQGNSA. Trimming removed 4 bases from V and 4 bases from J, with 13 bases in between. The CDR3: CASSSVLGLETQYF. CDR3 nucleotides: TGTGCCAGCAGCTCAGTTCTGGGCCTAGAGACCCAGTACTTC.

This clone was seen only a few times. The chain employs TRBV7-9 and TRBJ2-2; the match to TRBD2 covers 7 bases. CDR3 length: 13 residues. Germline V gene data show CDR1 as SEHNR and CDR2 as FQNEAQ (reference sequence). V lost 10 bases to trimming and J lost 1 base; unmatched junction nucleotides: 3. The CDR3 DNA reads TGTGCCAACTTAGCGGGGAACACCGGGGAGCTGTTTTTT. Its protein product is CANLAGNTGELFF. Combining the CDR3 with reference TRBV7-9 and TRBJ2-2 gives the whole variable domain DTGVSQNPRHKITKRGQNVTFRCDPISEHNRLYWYRQTLGQGPEFLTYFQNEAQLEKSRLLSDRFSAERPKGSFSTLEIQRTEQGDSAMYLCANLAGNTGELFFGEGSRLTVL.

CDR3: CASSLGTGTSGANVLTF. The CDR3 bases are TGTGCCAGCAGCCTGGGGACAGGGACCTCTGGGGCCAACGTCCTGACTTTC. The rearrangement links TRBV4-2 to TRBJ2-6, with TRBD1 identical over 9 bases. The CDR3 spans 17 residues. V shed 4 bases and J 0 bases; nucleotides not matched to a gene: 4. Germline assignment: CDR1 LGHNA and CDR2 YNFKEQ.

The chain is built from TRBV7-2 and TRBJ1-5; TRBD1 agrees at 8 bases. V shed 5 bases and J 15 bases; nucleotides not matched to a gene: 9. Germline loops: CDR1 SGHTA, CDR2 FQGNSA. This CDR3 is 12 amino acids long. Written as DNA, the CDR3 is TGTGCCAGCAGCCAAAGGACAGGGAAGAGGCATTTT. Amino acid sequence: CASSQRTGKRHF.

This clone has at least ten counts. V gene TRBV13 combines with J gene TRBJ2-5; 10 bases match TRBD1. After removal of 0 bases from V and 2 bases from J, the junction contained 0 bases not matched to a gene. Germline V gene lookup returns CDR1 PRHDT and CDR2 FYEKMQ (reference sequence). This CDR3 has 15 residues. CDR3 bases: TGTGCCAGCAGCTTAGGGGACAGGGGGCAAGAGACCCAGTACTTC. This translates into CASSLGDRGQETQYF.

The chain recombines TRBV7-9 with TRBJ1-1; 7 nucleotides align to TRBD1. Germline CDR1 is SEHNR and CDR2 is FQNEAQ (reference sequence). J gave up 0 bases and V 5 bases, and 12 bases lay outside the gene matches. This CDR3 has 17 amino acids. The CDR3 sequence: CASSLRQGRGLNTEAFF. CDR3 nucleotide sequence: TGTGCCAGCAGCCTCCGACAGGGCCGTGGTCTGAACACTGAAGCTTTCTTT.

The rearrangement uses TRBV11-2 and TRBJ2-7, with D possibly TRBD2 on 6 matching bases. V lost 5 bases, J lost 5 bases, and 19 bases lay in between. Per germline, CDR1 SGHAT and CDR2 FQNNGV. The CDR3 runs 15 residues. In DNA, the CDR3 is TGTGCCAGCAGCCCAACCTCCGGGGGATCCCACGAGCAGTACTTC. The encoded protein is CASSPTSGGSHEQYF.

CDR3 bases: TGCAGCGTTGAAGAAGGGACAGCTCGCGGCTACACCTTC. This codes for CSVEEGTARGYTF. This rearrangement joins TRBV29-1 to TRBJ1-2, with 7 bases lining up with TRBD1. Trimming cost V 0 bases and J 8 bases; bases outside gene matches: 6. Germline V gene sequence: CDR1 SQVTM, CDR2 ANQGSEA. This CDR3 is built from 13 residues. Drawing the rest from reference TRBV29-1 and TRBJ1-2, the complete variable domain is SAVISQKPSRDICQRGTSLTIQCQVDSQVTMMFWYRQQPGQSLTLIATANQGSEATYESGFVIDKFPISRPNLTFSTLTVSNMSPEDSSIYLCSVEEGTARGYTFGSGTRLTVV.

This clone turned up a few times. The chain joins TRBV19 to TRBJ2-1; 8 bases match TRBD2. Unmatched junction bases numbered 4, after V lost 1 base and J lost 2 bases. Per germline, CDR1 LNHDA and CDR2 SQIVND (reference sequence). CDR3 length: 16 residues. Here the CDR3 DNA reads TGTGCCAGTAGTATAGTCGCGGGGGGCCCCTACAATGAGCAGTTCTTC. This codes for CASSIVAGGPYNEQFF.

The chain carries TRBV18 and TRBJ1-1, with 8 bases fitting TRBD1. V lost 3 bases and J lost 4; bases outside the gene matches: 4. The CDR3 runs 14 residues. From germline, CDR1 is KGHSH and CDR2 LQKENI. The CDR3 reads CASSPGQVGTEAFF. In DNA form, the CDR3 reads TGTGCCAGCTCACCGGGACAGGTGGGCACTGAAGCTTTCTTT.

V gene TRBV4-3 combines with J gene TRBJ1-4; TRBD1 matches at 9 bases. V lost 4 bases, J lost 6 bases, and 12 bases stayed unmatched. Germline V gene sequence: CDR1 LGHNA, CDR2 YSLEER. CDR3 size: 17 residues. The chain's CDR3 is CASSPRQGDPAYEKLFF. The CDR3 DNA sequence: TGCGCCAGCAGCCCTAGACAGGGGGACCCAGCTTATGAAAAACTGTTTTTT.

On this clone: One end of the junction does not line up with germline, which may come from a read error. This chain connects TRBV7-7 to TRBJ2-7, with a weak D call TRBD2 (5 bases). The CDR3 has 12 amino acids. Per the germline V gene, CDR1 is SSHAT and CDR2 is FNYEAQ (reference sequence). This CDR3 is CASSLWRYEQYF. Written as DNA, the CDR3 is TGTGCTAGCAGCTTATGGAGGTACGAGCAGTACTTC.

The table lists this clone with a few counts. The V call is TRBV7-9, the J call TRBJ1-1; possible D gene TRBD1, 5 bases. CDR1 SEHNR and CDR2 FQNEAQ come from the germline V gene (reference sequence). This CDR3 spans 18 amino acids. The V end lost 1 base, the J end lost 1 base, and 19 bases lay between the germline ends. The CDR3 nucleotides read TGTGCCAGCAGCTTAGAGAGAGGGAGCGGGGCGCGGAACACTGAAGCTTTCTTT. Protein sequence: CASSLERGSGARNTEAFF.

This clone was detected ten times or more. The chain uses TRBV2 and TRBJ2-7, with a weak D call TRBD1 (5 bases). The CDR3 has 14 residues. Trimming removed 2 bases at V and 6 bases at J, with 14 bases between. Germline assignment: CDR1 SNHLY and CDR2 FYNNEI. The CDR3 protein is CASSEKFRATEQYF. The CDR3 region has the DNA TGTGCCAGCAGTGAAAAATTCAGGGCCACCGAGCAGTACTTC. The full variable domain, rest sourced from reference TRBV2 and TRBJ2-7, is EPEVTQTPSHQVTQMGQEVILRCVPISNHLYFYWYRQILGQKVEFLVSFYNNEISEKSEIFDDQFSVERPDGSNFTLKIRSTKLEDSAMYFCASSEKFRATEQYFGPGTRLTVT.

This chain links TRBV2 with TRBJ1-2; the D is unclear. Germline-derived CDR1 and CDR2 are SNHLY and FYNNEI. The CDR3 covers 13 residues. The V end was cut by 6 bases, the J end by 4 bases, with 12 bases between. The chain's CDR3 is CASRKPPGYGYTF. As DNA, the CDR3 is TGTGCCAGCAGAAAACCTCCGGGCTATGGCTACACCTTC.

This chain connects TRBV2 to TRBJ1-2, with 7 bases aligning to TRBD1. The CDR3 length is 13 residues. CDR1 and CDR2 (germline): SNHLY, FYNNEI. V was clipped by 3 bases and J by 8 bases; unmatched bases: 6. CDR3 loop: CASSEGQPGGYTF. In DNA form, the CDR3 reads TGTGCCAGCAGTGAGGGACAGCCAGGGGGCTACACCTTC.

As for this clone: Different DNA sequences within this sample yield the same CDR3. The V call is TRBV29-1, the J call TRBJ2-3, with D maybe TRBD1 (5 bases). This CDR3 is 11 amino acids long. The germline CDR1 and CDR2 sequences are SQVTM and ANQGSEA. The V end was cut by 3 bases, the J end by 5 bases, with 6 bases between. CDR3: CSVEGLDTQYF. CDR3 bases: TGCAGCGTTGAGGGGCTAGATACGCAGTATTTT.